The 27 T cell receptor beta chains below come from one sample, sequenced in a study of OX40 agonist ivuxolimab in advanced cancers. Here immunoSEQ multiplex PCR was the method, and the copy in TCRdb shows in-frame clones only, minus some. The table lists some 50,000 clones, roughly four fifths of them singletons, with about 0.73% in the top ten. The sequencing used CD4+ or CD8+ T cells sorted from blood, collected in a trial of the OX40 agonist ivuxolimab. All receptors come from an adult with an advanced solid tumor such as melanoma, head and neck, liver or kidney cancer.

The genes are TRBV5-1 and TRBJ2-6; D is ambiguous. CDR3 size: 17 residues. CDR1 is SGHRS and CDR2 is YFSETQ in the germline V gene. Trimming shortened V by 0 bases and J by 2 bases, and 12 bases separated the two germline ends. In DNA, the CDR3 is TGCGCCAGCAGCTTGGGCCCTCAAGAAGCTGGGGCCAACGTCCTGACTTTC. Translating it yields CASSLGPQEAGANVLTF. Based on the CDR3 plus reference TRBV5-1 and TRBJ2-6, the full variable domain is KAGVTQTPRYLIKTRGQQVTLSCSPISGHRSVSWYQQTPGQGLQFLFEYFSETQRNKGNFPGRFSGRQFSNSRSEMNVSTLELGDSALYLCASSLGPQEAGANVLTFGAGSRLTVL.

CDR3 in amino acids: CASRKGGGSTNEKLFF. CDR3 sequence (DNA): TGTGCCAGCAGAAAGGGAGGTGGTTCAACTAATGAAAAACTGTTTTTT. The chain has TRBV7-2 and TRBJ1-4; unclear D gene. Germline V gives CDR1 SGHTA, CDR2 FQGNSA. The CDR3 runs 16 residues. Deletions cut 6 bases from V and 0 bases from J, with 14 bases between.

CDR3 amino acids: CATSRGGTASYEQYF. The CDR3 DNA reads TGTGCCACCAGCAGAGGAGGGACAGCATCCTACGAGCAGTACTTC. The gene calls are TRBV15 and TRBJ2-7; TRBD1 aligns across 7 bases. Germline loops: CDR1 LNHNV, CDR2 YYDKDF (reference sequence). The CDR3 loop spans 15 amino acids. V gave up 1 base and J gave up 1 base; unmatched junction bases: 4.

The genes are TRBV10-3 and TRBJ1-6; D unclear. This CDR3 has 14 residues. V was shortened by 0 bases and J by 8 bases, with 8 bases between the two germline ends. The germline CDR1 and CDR2 sequences are ENHRY and SYGVKD. The CDR3 DNA reads as TGTGCCATCAGTGAGTCACCTAGGGATTCACCCCTCCACTTT. Translation: CAISESPRDSPLHF.

The chain recombines TRBV11-2 with TRBJ2-3, with D possibly being TRBD2 (6 bases). Looked up from germline, CDR1 is SGHAT and CDR2 is FQNNGV. V lost 6 bases and J 0 bases, leaving 22 bases between the germline ends. The CDR3 length is 18 residues. In DNA form, the CDR3 reads TGTGCCAGCAGATCCGGGACTGCCACATCCCTTAGCACAGATACGCAGTATTTT. Its protein is CASRSGTATSLSTDTQYF.

The rearrangement uses TRBV6-5 and TRBJ2-1; TRBD1 or TRBD2 may be the D gene (5 bases each). The germline V and J ends were trimmed by 4 bases and 5 bases, with 12 bases remaining between them. The germline V gene encodes CDR1 MNHEY and CDR2 SVGAGI. The CDR3 loop spans 14 amino acids. CDR3: CASSLGHGDNEQFF. CDR3 in DNA: TGTGCCAGCAGTTTGGGGCACGGGGACAATGAGCAGTTCTTC.

The V and J genes are TRBV14 and TRBJ2-2; D is perhaps TRBD1 (6 bases). The CDR3 extends over 15 amino acids. The germline V gene has CDR1 SGHDN and CDR2 FVKESK. The ends were cut back, 0 bases at V and 7 bases at J, with 12 bases in the middle. CDR3 residues: CASSQDNRAGGELFF. CDR3 in DNA: TGTGCCAGCAGCCAAGATAACAGGGCGGGCGGGGAGCTGTTTTTT.

J is TRBJ1-2 and V is TRBV6-1, with 9 positions matching TRBD1. With V trimmed by 6 bases and J by 8 bases, 7 bases remained unmatched. The germline V gene encodes CDR1 MNHNS and CDR2 SASEGT. CDR3 length: 13 amino acids. For the CDR3, the DNA is TGTGCCAGCAGCACGGGACAGGGCTTAGGCTACACCTTC. Its protein product is CASSTGQGLGYTF.

This chain uses TRBV11-2 with TRBJ1-2; the match to TRBD1 covers 12 bases. The CDR3 is made up of 16 amino acids. Germline-derived CDR1 and CDR2 are SGHAT and FQNNGV. V trimming: 5 bases; J trimming: 8 bases; junction bases outside the gene matches: 12. In DNA, the CDR3 is TGTGCCAGCAGCACCTCCCCGGGACAGGGGGCGCAAGGCTACACCTTC. It specifies CASSTSPGQGAQGYTF.

V is TRBV6-5 and J is TRBJ2-2; 9 bases match TRBD2. J was trimmed by 4 bases and V by 8 bases; bases with no gene match: 5. The CDR3 sequence is 14 residues long. Germline V gene sequence: CDR1 MNHEY, CDR2 SVGAGI. In DNA, the CDR3 is TGTGCCAGCTCCCGCGGGGGGGCCACCGGGGAGCTGTTTTTT. Its translation: CASSRGGATGELFF.

This chain joins TRBV15 and TRBJ2-3, with D possibly called TRBD1 or TRBD2 (6 bases each). The CDR3 runs 14 residues. Germline assignment: CDR1 LNHNV and CDR2 YYDKDF (reference sequence). V was trimmed by 8 bases and J by 1 base, leaving 13 bases between them. The CDR3 protein is CATGSRGGTDTQYF. As DNA, the CDR3 is TGTGCCACCGGAAGTAGGGGGGGCACAGATACGCAGTATTTT.

The chain has TRBV7-9 and TRBJ1-2; possibly TRBD1 for D (6 bases). CDR3 length: 13 amino acids. V was cut by 6 bases and J by 2 bases, with 10 bases left in between. Germline V gene sequence: CDR1 SEHNR, CDR2 FQNEAQ (reference sequence). CDR3 DNA sequence: TGTGCCAGCAGTTGGACAGCAAACTATGGCTACACCTTC. Translated, it gives CASSWTANYGYTF.

The rearrangement joins TRBV19 to TRBJ2-2; D could derive from TRBD1 or TRBD2 (6 bases each). Between the trimmed V and J ends, which lost 11 bases and 5 bases, there was a span of 9 bases. The CDR3 runs 11 residues. The V gene's germline CDR1 is LNHDA and CDR2 SQIVND (reference sequence). In DNA form, the CDR3 reads TGTGCCGGAGGGGGGACCGGGGAGCTGTTTTTT. Amino acid sequence: CAGGGTGELFF.

This clone came up a few times. The chain is built from TRBV12-5 and TRBJ2-7; 9 nucleotides align to TRBD1. Trimming took 2 bases from V and 3 from J; bases not matched to a gene: 8. The CDR3 extends over 16 amino acids. CDR1 LGHNT and CDR2 FRNRAP come from the germline V gene. CDR3 in amino acids: CASGLYLGQGHYEQYF. The CDR3 nucleotides are TGTGCTAGTGGTTTGTATCTGGGACAGGGACACTACGAGCAGTACTTC.

The J gene is TRBJ2-5, the V gene TRBV2; D uncertain. Germline CDR1 and CDR2: SNHLY and FYNNEI. The V gene lost 4 bases and the J gene lost 2 bases, with 5 bases spanning the gap. The CDR3 sequence is 12 residues long. The CDR3 loop reads CASSVVQETQYF. The DNA for the CDR3 is TGTGCCAGCAGTGTAGTTCAAGAGACCCAGTACTTC.

The chain links TRBV6-1 to TRBJ1-1; the match to TRBD1 covers 8 bases. The CDR3 length is 14 residues. Germline-derived CDR1 and CDR2 are MNHNS and SASEGT. With 6 bases clipped from V and 4 bases from J, the junction kept 7 bases outside the gene matches. The DNA for the CDR3 is TGTGCCAGCAGGGGGACAGGTGGGATCACTGAAGCTTTCTTT. Amino acids: CASRGTGGITEAFF.

CDR3 DNA sequence: TGCGCCAGCAGCCAAGGGACGGCGAGCTCCTACGAGCAGTACTTC. As protein: CASSQGTASSYEQYF. The chain has TRBV5-1 and TRBJ2-7; the D gene could be TRBD1 or TRBD2 (5 bases each). Trimming left V 4 bases short and J 0 bases short, with 14 bases between. The CDR3 covers 15 residues. Germline CDR1 and CDR2: SGHRS and YFSETQ.

This chain connects TRBV7-8 to TRBJ1-6; D remains unclear. The germline gives CDR1 SGHVS, CDR2 FQNEAQ. The V end was cut by 1 base, the J end by 8 bases, with 9 bases between. The CDR3 loop spans 14 amino acids. CDR3 nucleotides: TGTGCCAGCAGCTTAGAGCTGATGGATTCACCCCTCCACTTT. This gives the protein CASSLELMDSPLHF.

This rearrangement joins TRBV5-6 to TRBJ2-3; TRBD2 is a possible D gene (6 bases). Between the trimmed V and J ends, which lost 0 bases and 2 bases, there was a span of 10 bases. CDR3 size: 15 residues. Per germline, CDR1 SGHDT and CDR2 YYEEEE. In nucleotides, the CDR3 is TGTGCCAGCAGCTTGGTTGGCGGGGACACAGATACGCAGTATTTT. Its translation is CASSLVGGDTDTQYF.

The rearrangement links TRBV5-6 to TRBJ1-5; TRBD1 matches 8 bases. The germline V gene has CDR1 SGHDT and CDR2 YYEEEE. The CDR3 loop spans 13 amino acids. The V and J ends lost 2 bases and 7 bases, in that order; junction bases with no gene match: 2. CDR3 protein: CASSLDRGQPQHF. CDR3 bases: TGTGCCAGCAGCTTAGACAGGGGACAGCCCCAGCATTTT. Filled out from reference TRBV5-6 and TRBJ1-5, the complete variable domain reads DAGVTQSPTHLIKTRGQQVTLRCSPKSGHDTVSWYQQALGQGPQFIFQYYEEEERQRGNFPDRFSGHQFPNYSSELNVNALLLGDSALYLCASSLDRGQPQHFGDGTRLSIL.

This rearrangement joins TRBV11-2 to TRBJ1-4; perhaps TRBD1 as D (6 bases). Germline CDR1 reads SGHAT; CDR2 reads FQNNGV. The CDR3 spans 14 residues. V was cut by 1 base and J by 5 bases, with 8 bases left in between. CDR3 DNA sequence: TGTGCCAGCAGCTTAGGACAGGCGAATGAAAAACTGTTTTTT. Its translation: CASSLGQANEKLFF.

The chain uses TRBV7-7 and TRBJ1-3; 9 bases agree with TRBD1. The junction had 10 bases not matched to a gene; V was cut back by 5 bases and J by 8 bases. This CDR3 comprises 15 residues. Per the germline V gene, CDR1 is SSHAT and CDR2 is FNYEAQ (reference sequence). CDR3 residues: CASSPTLRDRDTIYF. The CDR3 bases are TGTGCCAGCAGCCCCACACTCCGGGACAGGGACACCATATATTTT. Variable domain in full (rest from reference TRBV7-7 and TRBJ1-3): GAGVSQSPRYKVTKRGQDVTLRCDPISSHATLYWYQQALGQGPEFLTYFNYEAQPDKSGLPSDRFSAERPEGSISTLTIQRTEQRDSAMYRCASSPTLRDRDTIYFGEGSWLTVV.

The chain is built from TRBV29-1 and TRBJ2-7, with unresolved D. The germline gives CDR1 SQVTM, CDR2 ANQGSEA. The CDR3 length is 12 residues. Deletions cut 7 bases from V and 0 bases from J, with 10 bases between. CDR3 loop: CSATESSYEQYF. CDR3 nucleotides: TGCAGCGCAACAGAGAGCTCCTACGAGCAGTACTTC.

The genes are TRBV7-2 and TRBJ1-1; D not resolved. The CDR3 loop spans 14 amino acids. V gave up 5 bases and J gave up 6 bases, with 16 bases separating them. The germline CDR1 and CDR2 sequences are SGHTA and FQGNSA. As DNA, the CDR3 is TGTGCCAGCAGCCCCCGGACTCGAGTGGCTGAAGCTTTCTTT. Translating gives CASSPRTRVAEAFF.

The chain couples TRBV5-6 to TRBJ2-3, with TRBD1 identical over 7 bases. The CDR3 sequence is 15 residues long. Trimming at V came to 4 bases and at J to 2 bases, leaving 7 bases not matched to a gene. Germline loops: CDR1 SGHDT, CDR2 YYEEEE. The CDR3 spells CASSPNRGSTDTQYF. The DNA for the CDR3 is TGTGCCAGCAGCCCAAACAGGGGATCCACAGATACGCAGTATTTT.

This sequence joins TRBV28 and TRBJ1-5, with 9 bases lining up with TRBD1. The ends lost 7 bases at V and 6 bases at J; junction bases unmatched: 7. Germline values: CDR1 MDHEN, CDR2 SYDVKM. The CDR3 contains 14 residues. The CDR3 loop is CASKTGGGGQPQHF. The CDR3 DNA reads TGTGCCAGCAAAACAGGGGGCGGGGGTCAGCCCCAGCATTTT. The full variable domain, rest sourced from reference TRBV28 and TRBJ1-5, is DVKVTQSSRYLVKRTGEKVFLECVQDMDHENMFWYRQDPGLGLRLIYFSYDVKMKEKGDIPEGYSVSREKKERFSLILESASTNQTSMYLCASKTGGGGQPQHFGDGTRLSIL.

J is TRBJ2-4 and V is TRBV1; the table's TRBD2 call for D was not verified on the DNA. TRBV1 is deemed a pseudogene. The CDR3 has 15 amino acids. The CDR3 region is CTSSQEVGGKNIQYF. CDR3 DNA sequence: TGCACCAGCAGCCAAGAAGTGGGGGGCAAAAACATTCAGTACTTC.